The clone carrying this TCR beta chain came up a few times. The V gene's germline CDR1 is SGHAT and CDR2 FQNNGV. CDR3 length equals 16 residues. V shed 0 bases and J 2 bases; nucleotides not matched to a gene: 7. The library targeted TCRbeta and was prepared with unique molecular identifiers. TCRdb re-analysed the PCR reads in MiXCR, keeping a single row per CDR3 protein. Of around 700,000 distinct CDR3 sequences detected, under 15% appear once; the ten largest clones hold 0.75% to 0.85%. This sample was included in a study of T-cell reconstitution after alpha-beta-depleted transplantation in children.

Sequences were derived from PBMCs, sampled before TCRalphabeta/CD19-depleted stem cell transplant. This sequence originates from a girl aged 2 to 10 with congenital amegakaryocytic thrombocytopenia, due to receive a stem cell transplant. J is TRBJ2-7 and V is TRBV11-2; 7 bases agree with TRBD2. The CDR3 DNA follows: TGTGCCAGCAGCTTAGATCTAGCGGAAGGGGCCTACGAGCAGTACTTC. It encodes CASSLDLAEGAYEQYF.